The 17 T cell receptor beta chains below all came from one sample that was sequenced in a study of identical twins. TCRdb re-derived calls from the 5' RACE reads in MiXCR, one entry per CDR3 protein. The sample includes a few hundred thousand distinct CDR3 sequences, roughly a tenth of them seen just once. Sample: memory T cells sorted from blood. The source is a man aged 50 to 59 in good health.

This clonotype was recorded many times. The chain employs TRBV5-1 and TRBJ2-3; D remains unclear. Per germline, CDR1 SGHRS and CDR2 YFSETQ. This CDR3 spans 12 amino acids. Trimming took 4 bases from V and 4 from J, leaving 7 bases between them. CDR3 sequence reads: CASSPTSDTQYF. CDR3 in DNA: TGCGCCAGCAGCCCAACTTCAGATACGCAGTATTTT.

This clonotype has at least ten counts. The V and J genes are TRBV29-1 and TRBJ1-2; 8 bases are shared with TRBD1. After removal of 4 bases from V and 6 bases from J, the junction contained 13 bases not matched to a gene. This CDR3 comprises 15 residues. Germline V lookup: CDR1 SQVTM, CDR2 ANQGSEA. CDR3 residues: CSVVYPGQGAHGYTF. CDR3 bases: TGCAGCGTTGTATACCCTGGGCAGGGGGCGCATGGCTACACCTTC.

V and J are TRBV4-2 and TRBJ2-1; weak D call: TRBD1 (6 bases). The V end was cut by 0 bases, the J end by 6 bases, with 15 bases between. Germline CDR1 reads LGHNA; CDR2 reads YNFKEQ. This CDR3 comprises 16 residues. The CDR3 sequence is CASSQEGAYQFNEQFF. In DNA, the CDR3 is TGTGCCAGCAGCCAAGAGGGGGCGTATCAATTCAATGAGCAGTTCTTC.

This clonotype was seen more than once but under ten times. CDR3 DNA: TGTGCCAGCAGTTATCACCCCAATGAGCAGTTCTTC. Translating it yields CASSYHPNEQFF. The chain has TRBV6-2 or TRBV6-3 and TRBJ2-1; D gene ambiguous. Germline CDR1 reads MNHEY; CDR2 reads SVGEGT. V shed 3 bases and J shed 6 bases, with 6 bases lying between them. The CDR3 covers 12 residues.

This clonotype was seen at least ten times. The genes are TRBV6-2 or TRBV6-3 and TRBJ2-7, with 9 bases matching TRBD1. CDR3 size: 14 residues. Losses at the gene ends were 7 bases for V and 1 base for J; bases not matched to a gene: 5. Germline loops: CDR1 MNHEY, CDR2 SVGEGT. The CDR3 sequence: CASNPGQGSYEQYF. The CDR3 nucleotides are TGTGCCAGCAATCCGGGACAGGGATCCTACGAGCAGTACTTC.

The gene calls are TRBV9 and TRBJ2-2, with 8 bases fitting TRBD1. The CDR3 length is 19 residues. Germline V lookup: CDR1 SGDLS, CDR2 YYNGEE. Trimming took 0 bases from V and 6 from J; bases not matched to a gene: 16. CDR3 sequence reads: CASSVARKGQGALPGELFF. CDR3 in DNA: TGTGCCAGCAGCGTAGCTCGGAAGGGCCAGGGGGCACTACCCGGGGAGCTGTTTTTT.

This clonotype came up many times. The genes are TRBV29-1 and TRBJ2-3; D unclear. V lost 7 bases, J lost 6 bases, and 11 bases lay in between. CDR3 length: 11 amino acids. Germline CDR1 is SQVTM and CDR2 is ANQGSEA. In DNA, the CDR3 is TGCAGCGCTGACTGGGCGGATACGCAGTATTTT. It specifies CSADWADTQYF.

The chain has TRBV11-2 and TRBJ2-5, with D tentatively TRBD2 (7 bases). The CDR3 sequence is 13 residues long. V lost 5 bases and J lost 5, with 12 bases in between. In germline, CDR1 is SGHAT, CDR2 FQNNGV. The CDR3 DNA is TGTGCCAGCAGCGGCGGCGGGGGCGAGACCCAGTACTTC. Protein sequence: CASSGGGGETQYF. The entire variable domain, with the rest obtained from reference TRBV11-2 and TRBJ2-5, is as follows: EAGVAQSPRYKIIEKRQSVAFWCNPISGHATLYWYQQILGQGPKLLIQFQNNGVVDDSQLPKDRFSAERLKGVDSTLKIQPAKLEDSAVYLCASSGGGGETQYFGPGTRLLVL.

The CDR3: CASSPGQPNQPQHF. CDR3 bases: TGTGCCAGCAGTCCGGGACAGCCTAATCAGCCCCAGCATTTT. V gene TRBV6-2 or TRBV6-3 combines with J gene TRBJ1-5; 7 bases are a match to TRBD1. The CDR3 extends over 14 amino acids. The trim removed 5 bases at V and 4 bases at J, leaving 5 bases unmatched. Germline V CDR1 and CDR2: MNHEY, SVGEGT.

This chain connects TRBV6-2 or TRBV6-3 to TRBJ1-5, with no clear D. Germline V CDR1 and CDR2: MNHEY, SVGEGT. The ends were cut back, 6 bases at V and 0 bases at J, with 12 bases in the middle. This CDR3 comprises 15 residues. CDR3 amino acids: CASRSPEYSNQPQHF. As DNA, the CDR3 is TGTGCCAGCAGGTCCCCGGAATATAGCAATCAGCCCCAGCATTTT.

Only a few counts were recorded for this clonotype. The chain employs TRBV9 and TRBJ2-2; no firm D call. Germline V gene sequence: CDR1 SGDLS, CDR2 YYNGEE. V lost 0 bases to trimming and J lost 3 bases, with 6 bases between them. This CDR3 spans 14 amino acids. The CDR3 is CASSVERYTGELFF. The CDR3 DNA is TGTGCCAGCAGCGTAGAACGGTACACCGGGGAGCTGTTTTTT.

This clonotype was detected only a few times. The V call is TRBV10-1, the J call TRBJ2-2; 9 nucleotides align to TRBD1. Germline CDR1 is WNHNN and CDR2 is SYGVQD (reference sequence). Trimming took 4 bases from V and 6 from J; bases not matched to a gene: 0. The CDR3 loop spans 13 amino acids. The CDR3 sequence: CASSGDRAGELFF. Written as DNA, the CDR3 is TGCGCCAGCAGTGGGGACAGGGCCGGGGAGCTGTTTTTT.

The J gene is TRBJ1-2, the V gene TRBV3-1; TRBD1 matches 7 bases. V shed 3 bases, J shed 6 bases, and the junction held 1 base outside the gene matches. From germline, CDR1 is LGHDT and CDR2 YNNKEL (reference sequence). The CDR3 runs to 12 residues. Here the CDR3 reads CASSHRGNGYTF. For the CDR3, the DNA is TGTGCCAGCAGCCACAGGGGGAATGGCTACACCTTC.

The V and J genes are TRBV6-5 and TRBJ1-2; a possible D gene is TRBD1 (5 bases). Trimming left V 2 bases short and J 4 bases short, with 17 bases between. The CDR3 is made up of 16 amino acids. Germline-derived CDR1 and CDR2 are MNHEY and SVGAGI. DNA for the CDR3: TGTGCCAGCAGTTACATGAGCCGGACATGGACCTATGGCTACACCTTC. This sequence encodes CASSYMSRTWTYGYTF.

This clonotype was seen more than once but under ten times. The rearrangement joins TRBV20-1 to TRBJ2-2; perhaps TRBD2 as D (5 bases). Germline lookup yields CDR1 DFQATT and CDR2 SNEGSKA (reference sequence). The CDR3 runs to 15 residues. The V and J ends lost 6 bases and 1 base respectively, with 15 bases between them. CDR3 nucleotides: TGCAGTGCCAAGTTCGGGATTAAGAACACCGGGGAGCTGTTTTTT. Residues: CSAKFGIKNTGELFF.

This clonotype has ten or more counts. The V call is TRBV12-3 or TRBV12-4, the J call TRBJ2-4, with D perhaps TRBD1 (6 bases). This CDR3 region has 16 residues. V gave up 6 bases and J gave up 2 bases, with 17 bases separating them. The CDR3 sequence: CASSKRTVGSKNIQYF. The CDR3, as DNA: TGTGCCAGCAGCAAACGGACAGTCGGCTCCAAAAACATTCAGTACTTC.

The gene calls are TRBV2 and TRBJ2-6; D is uncertain. This CDR3 comprises 15 residues. Per the germline V gene, CDR1 is SNHLY and CDR2 is FYNNEI. V was clipped by 5 bases and J by 0 bases, with 8 bases between them. The CDR3: CASSFMNSGANVLTF. In nucleotides, the CDR3 is TGTGCCAGCAGTTTTATGAACTCTGGGGCCAACGTCCTGACTTTC.